These 10 T cell receptor beta chains were sequenced from one sample in a study of cytotoxic CD8 clonotypes in ibrutinib-treated CLL. Repertoires were generated with immunoSEQ multiplex PCR, while TCRdb's copy carries only in-frame clones and drops some. The data contain approximately 160,000 clones, 70% to 90% of them singletons. This sample comprised PBMCs, obtained at disease progression, from a patient treated with ibrutinib. Receptors were obtained from a human donor with chronic lymphocytic leukemia.

This clone was seen just once. The chain uses TRBV9 and TRBJ2-5, with D possibly matching TRBD1 (5 bases). The CDR3 length is 16 residues. Trimming removed 0 bases at V and 5 bases at J, with 17 bases between. CDR1 is SGDLS and CDR2 is YYNGEE in the germline V gene. The CDR3 here is CASSVATGPGAETQYF. In DNA form, the CDR3 reads TGTGCCAGCAGCGTAGCTACAGGCCCCGGCGCGGAGACCCAGTACTTC.

The chain is built from TRBV6-1 and TRBJ1-5; 8 nucleotides match TRBD1. The ends lost 7 bases at V and 2 bases at J; junction bases unmatched: 4. This CDR3 is 14 amino acids long. In germline, CDR1 is MNHNS, CDR2 SASEGT. For the CDR3, the DNA is TGTGCCAGCATCCTGGACAGGGGCAATCAGCCCCAGCATTTT. Amino acids: CASILDRGNQPQHF.

This chain uses TRBV27 with TRBJ2-7, with 10 bases aligning to TRBD1. The germline V gene encodes CDR1 MNHEY and CDR2 SMNVEV (reference sequence). CDR3 length equals 14 residues. The V segment lost 3 bases and the J segment 6 bases; nucleotides outside the gene matches: 5. The DNA for the CDR3 is TGTGCCAGCAGTTTTGGGACAGGGGCTGCCGAGCAGTACTTC. Translation: CASSFGTGAAEQYF.

V and J are TRBV5-5 and TRBJ1-3; no reliable D call. Germline CDR1 is SGHKS and CDR2 is YYEKEE (reference sequence). V was shortened by 2 bases and J by 1 base, with 10 bases between the two germline ends. CDR3 size: 15 residues. The CDR3 reads CASSLDFPSGNTIYF. CDR3 coding DNA: TGTGCCAGCAGCTTAGACTTTCCTTCTGGAAACACCATATATTTT.

The chain combines TRBV19 with TRBJ1-1, with 8 nucleotides matching TRBD1. J gave up 0 bases and V 6 bases, and 6 bases lay outside the gene matches. CDR1 is LNHDA and CDR2 is SQIVND in the germline V gene (reference sequence). CDR3 size: 15 residues. DNA of the CDR3: TGTGCCAGTAGAACCGACAGGGGAATGAACACTGAAGCTTTCTTT. Its protein is CASRTDRGMNTEAFF.

This CDR3 is CASSLEYGTGRNEQYF. Written as DNA, the CDR3 is TGTGCCAGCAGCTTGGAATACGGGACAGGGCGAAACGAGCAGTACTTC. This sequence joins TRBV7-2 and TRBJ2-7; 9 nucleotides match TRBD1. This CDR3 comprises 16 residues. Germline V gene sequence: CDR1 SGHTA, CDR2 FQGNSA. The trim removed 3 bases at V and 5 bases at J, leaving 11 bases unmatched.

This clone was picked up one time. The rearrangement joins TRBV4-2 to TRBJ2-5; TRBD2 agrees at 10 bases. Trimming cost V 4 bases and J 1 base; bases outside gene matches: 9. Germline loops: CDR1 LGHNA, CDR2 YNFKEQ. CDR3 length: 17 amino acids. The CDR3: CASSPGVAGGTQETQYF. DNA for the CDR3: TGTGCCAGCAGCCCCGGGGTAGCGGGAGGCACCCAAGAGACCCAGTACTTC.

J is TRBJ1-1 and V is TRBV30; D call uncertain. Germline-derived CDR1 and CDR2 are GTSNPN and SVGIG (reference sequence). The V and J ends lost 1 base and 0 bases respectively, with 3 bases between them. The CDR3 has 12 residues. The chain's CDR3 is CAWSDLNTEAFF. DNA of the CDR3: TGTGCCTGGAGTGATTTGAACACTGAAGCTTTCTTT.

This clone was observed once. This chain connects TRBV11-1 to TRBJ2-7, with 9 bases lining up with TRBD1. This CDR3 contains 15 residues. V shed 2 bases and J 3 bases; nucleotides not matched to a gene: 5. The germline gives CDR1 SGHAT, CDR2 FQDESV (reference sequence). The CDR3 region is CASSLSGTGLYEQYF. As DNA, the CDR3 is TGTGCCAGCAGCTTAAGCGGGACAGGGCTCTACGAGCAGTACTTC.

This chain joins TRBV30 and TRBJ2-2; 9 bases are a match to TRBD2. Germline V CDR1 and CDR2: GTSNPN, SVGIG (reference sequence). V shed 3 bases and J 8 bases; nucleotides not matched to a gene: 16. The CDR3 is 17 residues long. CDR3 nucleotides: TGTGCCTGGAGCGAACCTGGAGTAGCGGGAGTTCAGGGGGAGCTGTTTTTT. Its protein is CAWSEPGVAGVQGELFF.